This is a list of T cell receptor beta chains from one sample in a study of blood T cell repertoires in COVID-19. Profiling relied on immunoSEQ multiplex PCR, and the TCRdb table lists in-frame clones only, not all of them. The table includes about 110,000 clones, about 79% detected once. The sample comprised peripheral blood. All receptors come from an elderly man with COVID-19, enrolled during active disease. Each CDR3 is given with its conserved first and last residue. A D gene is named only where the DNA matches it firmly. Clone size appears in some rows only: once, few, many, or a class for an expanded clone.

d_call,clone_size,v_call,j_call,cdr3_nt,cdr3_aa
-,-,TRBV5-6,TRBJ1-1,TGTGCCAGCAGCTGGGGGGGAAACACTGAAGCTTTCTTT,CASSWGGNTEAFF
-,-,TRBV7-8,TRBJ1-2,TGTGCCAGCAGCCTCGAAGACAGGAACTATGGCTACACCTTC,CASSLEDRNYGYTF
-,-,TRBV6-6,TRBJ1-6,TGTGCCAGCAGTTACCCAACAGGGCTGTCAAATTCACCCCTCCACTTT,CASSYPTGLSNSPLHF
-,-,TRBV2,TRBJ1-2,TGTGCCAGCAGTGGAACAGGGCCCTATGGCTACACCTTC,CASSGTGPYGYTF
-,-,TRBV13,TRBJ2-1,TGTGCCAGCAGCCTAAACGAAAATGAGCAGTTCTTC,CASSLNENEQFF
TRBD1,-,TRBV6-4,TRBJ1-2,TGTGCCAGCAGTGACACTGCAGGGGGTGGCTACACCTTC,CASSDTAGGGYTF
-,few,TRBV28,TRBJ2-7,TGTGCCACCTCATCCGCGTCCTACGAGCAGTACTTC,CATSSASYEQYF
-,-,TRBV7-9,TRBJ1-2,TGTGCCAGCAGCTTCGGGGGGGACCGTGGCTACACCTTC,CASSFGGDRGYTF
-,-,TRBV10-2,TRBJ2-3,TGCGCCAGCAGTGATCAGGGAACAGATACGCAGTATTTT,CASSDQGTDTQYF
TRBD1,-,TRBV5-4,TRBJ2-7,TGTGCCAGCAGCCCGGGACAGGACTACGAGCAGTACTTC,CASSPGQDYEQYF
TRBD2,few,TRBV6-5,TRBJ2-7,TGTGCCAGCAGAGCCGCGGGAGCCAACGAGCAGTACTTC,CASRAAGANEQYF
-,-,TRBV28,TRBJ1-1,TGTGCCAGCAGTTTGGGCGCTGAAGCTTTCTTT,CASSLGAEAFF
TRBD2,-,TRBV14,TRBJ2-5,TGTGCCAGCAGCCAATCAGGAGCGGGAAGGGAGACCCAGTACTTC,CASSQSGAGRETQYF
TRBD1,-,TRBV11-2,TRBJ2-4,TGTGCCAGCAGCCTGACAGGGGAAAACATTCAGTACTTC,CASSLTGENIQYF
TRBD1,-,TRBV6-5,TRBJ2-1,TGTGCCAGCAGTTTTACAGGGGTCCCCAGGGATGAGCAGTTCTTC,CASSFTGVPRDEQFF
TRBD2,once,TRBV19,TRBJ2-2,TGTGCCAGTAGTATAGACGCCCCCGGACTAGTCGCGGGGGAGCTGTTTTTT,CASSIDAPGLVAGELFF